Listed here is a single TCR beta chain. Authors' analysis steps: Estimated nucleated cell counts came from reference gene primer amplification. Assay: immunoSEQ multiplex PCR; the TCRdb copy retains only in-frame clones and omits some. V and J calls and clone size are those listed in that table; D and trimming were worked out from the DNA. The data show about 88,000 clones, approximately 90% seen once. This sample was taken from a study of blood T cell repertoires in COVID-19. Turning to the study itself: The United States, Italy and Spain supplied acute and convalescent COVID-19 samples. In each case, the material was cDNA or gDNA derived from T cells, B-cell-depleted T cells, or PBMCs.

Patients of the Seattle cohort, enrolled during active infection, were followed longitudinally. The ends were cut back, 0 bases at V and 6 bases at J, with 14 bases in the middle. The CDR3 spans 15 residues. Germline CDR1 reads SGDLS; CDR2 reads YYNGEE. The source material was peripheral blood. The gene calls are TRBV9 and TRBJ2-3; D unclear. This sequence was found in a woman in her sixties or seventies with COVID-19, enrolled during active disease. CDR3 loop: CASSVESSWLDTQYF. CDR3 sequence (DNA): TGTGCCAGCAGCGTAGAATCGAGCTGGTTGGATACGCAGTATTTT.